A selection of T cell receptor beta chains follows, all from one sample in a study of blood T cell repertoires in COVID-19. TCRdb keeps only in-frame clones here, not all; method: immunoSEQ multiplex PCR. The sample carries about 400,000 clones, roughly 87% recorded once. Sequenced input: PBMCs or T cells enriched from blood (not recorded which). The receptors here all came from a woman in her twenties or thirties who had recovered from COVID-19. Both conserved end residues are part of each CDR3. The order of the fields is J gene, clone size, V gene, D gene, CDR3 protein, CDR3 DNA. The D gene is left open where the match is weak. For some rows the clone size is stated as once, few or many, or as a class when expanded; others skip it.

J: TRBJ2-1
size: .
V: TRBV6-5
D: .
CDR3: CASRGEDYHNEQFF
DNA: TGTGCCAGCAGGGGAGAGGACTATCACAATGAGCAGTTCTTC

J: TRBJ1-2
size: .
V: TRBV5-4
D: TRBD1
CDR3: CASSPDREGYGYTF
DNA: TGTGCCAGCAGCCCGGACAGGGAGGGGTATGGCTACACCTTC

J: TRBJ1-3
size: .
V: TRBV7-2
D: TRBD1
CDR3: CASSPDRSSGNTIYF
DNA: TGTGCCAGCAGTCCGGACAGGAGCTCAGGAAACACCATATATTTT

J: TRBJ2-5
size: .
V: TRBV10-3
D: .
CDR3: CAISEQGGEETQYF
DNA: TGTGCCATCAGCGAACAGGGGGGGGAGGAGACCCAGTACTTC

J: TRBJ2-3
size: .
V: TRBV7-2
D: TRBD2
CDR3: CASSLLAGYTDTQYF
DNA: TGTGCCAGCAGCTTACTAGCGGGCTACACAGATACGCAGTATTTT

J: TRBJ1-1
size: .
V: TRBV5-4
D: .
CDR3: CASRIGGGTEAFF
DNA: TGTGCCAGCAGGATCGGGGGGGGCACTGAAGCTTTCTTT

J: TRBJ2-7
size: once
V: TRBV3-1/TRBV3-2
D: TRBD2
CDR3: CASSPTNAIAGGGEQYF
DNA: TGTGCCAGCAGCCCAACCAACGCCATAGCGGGGGGAGGCGAGCAGTACTTC

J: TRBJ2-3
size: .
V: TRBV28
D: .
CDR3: CASSPPGLPTDTQYF
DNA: TGTGCCAGCAGTCCCCCGGGACTTCCCACAGATACGCAGTATTTT

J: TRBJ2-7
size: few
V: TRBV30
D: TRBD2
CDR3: CAWTRGGYEQYF
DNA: TGTGCCTGGACACGGGGGGGCTACGAGCAGTACTTC

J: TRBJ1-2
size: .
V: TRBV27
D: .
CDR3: CASKLGRSNYGYTF
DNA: TGTGCCAGCAAACTTGGGAGGTCTAACTATGGCTACACCTTC

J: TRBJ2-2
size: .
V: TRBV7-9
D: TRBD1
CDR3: CASSQRQGRSGELFF
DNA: TGTGCCAGCAGCCAGAGACAGGGTCGGAGCGGGGAGCTGTTTTTT

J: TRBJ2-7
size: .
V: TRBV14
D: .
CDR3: CASSQDSHSTYEQYF
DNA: TGTGCCAGCAGCCAAGATTCGCACAGTACCTACGAGCAGTACTTC

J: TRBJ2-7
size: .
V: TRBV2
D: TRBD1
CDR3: CASSGWTGGRGEQYF
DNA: TGTGCCAGCAGTGGTTGGACAGGGGGCCGAGGCGAGCAGTACTTC

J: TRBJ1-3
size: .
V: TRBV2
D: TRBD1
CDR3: CASSLDGTVSGNTIYF
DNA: TGTGCCAGCAGTCTAGACGGGACAGTCTCTGGAAACACCATATATTTT

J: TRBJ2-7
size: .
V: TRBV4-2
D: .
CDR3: CASSQDPSSYEQYF
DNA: TGTGCCAGCAGCCAAGATCCTAGCTCCTACGAGCAGTACTTC

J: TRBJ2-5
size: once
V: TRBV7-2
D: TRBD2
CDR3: CASSLPQRGGRQETQYF
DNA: TGTGCCAGCAGCCTTCCACAGCGGGGGGGCCGCCAAGAGACCCAGTACTTC

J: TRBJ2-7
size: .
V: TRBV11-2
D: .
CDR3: CASSLLTGGQTYEQYF
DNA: TGTGCCAGCAGCTTATTGACAGGCGGTCAAACCTACGAGCAGTACTTC

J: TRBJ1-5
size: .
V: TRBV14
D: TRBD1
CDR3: CASSFGQVRQPQHF
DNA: TGTGCCAGCAGCTTTGGACAGGTACGTCAGCCCCAGCATTTT

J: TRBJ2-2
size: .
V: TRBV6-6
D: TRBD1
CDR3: CASDRGNTGELFF
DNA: TGTGCCAGCGACAGGGGGAACACCGGGGAGCTGTTTTTT

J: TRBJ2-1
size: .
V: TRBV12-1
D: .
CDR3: CASSPPLAGTNEQFF
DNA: TGTGCCAGCAGCCCACCACTAGCGGGGACGAATGAGCAGTTCTTC

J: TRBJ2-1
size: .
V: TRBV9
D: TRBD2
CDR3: CASSVVSSGSDEQFF
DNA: TGTGCCAGCAGCGTAGTAAGTAGCGGGAGTGATGAGCAGTTCTTC

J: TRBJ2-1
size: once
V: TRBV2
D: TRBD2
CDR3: CASRSLAGLHNEQFF
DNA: TGTGCCAGCAGGTCGCTAGCGGGACTCCACAATGAGCAGTTCTTC

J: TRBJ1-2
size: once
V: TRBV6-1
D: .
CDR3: CASSEAETGYGGYTF
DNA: TGTGCCAGCAGTGAAGCAGAAACAGGGTACGGTGGCTACACCTTC

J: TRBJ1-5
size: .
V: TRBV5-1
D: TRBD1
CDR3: CASSPGTGSNQPQHF
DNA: TGCGCCAGCAGCCCCGGGACAGGGTCCAATCAGCCCCAGCATTTT

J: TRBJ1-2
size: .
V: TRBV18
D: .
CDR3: CASSPATENYGYTF
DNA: TGTGCCAGCTCACCCGCGACAGAGAACTATGGCTACACCTTC

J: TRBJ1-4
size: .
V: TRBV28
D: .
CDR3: CASSTRTGNEKLFF
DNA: TGTGCCAGCAGTACCCGGACGGGAAATGAAAAACTGTTTTTT

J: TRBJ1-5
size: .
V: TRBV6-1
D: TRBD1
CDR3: CASSDRGLGNQPQHF
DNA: TGTGCCAGCAGTGACAGGGGGCTTGGCAATCAGCCCCAGCATTTT

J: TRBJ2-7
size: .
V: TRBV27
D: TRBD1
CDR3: CASSLSGTGVSYEQYF
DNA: TGTGCCAGCAGTTTATCGGGGACAGGGGTCTCCTACGAGCAGTACTTC

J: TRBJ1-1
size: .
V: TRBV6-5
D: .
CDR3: CASSLQGFGTEAFF
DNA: TGTGCCAGCAGCCTCCAGGGATTCGGGACTGAAGCTTTCTTT

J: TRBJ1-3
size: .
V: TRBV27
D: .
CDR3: CASSSAGSGNTIYF
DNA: TGTGCCAGCAGCTCGGCGGGCTCTGGAAACACCATATATTTT

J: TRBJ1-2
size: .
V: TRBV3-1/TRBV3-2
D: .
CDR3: CASTQVGSLGYTF
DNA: TGTGCCAGCACCCAAGTAGGGAGTTTGGGCTACACCTTC

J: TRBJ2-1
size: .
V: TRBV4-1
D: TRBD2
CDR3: CASSQVAGPTTYNEQFF
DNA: TGCGCCAGCAGCCAGGTAGCGGGACCTACGACGTACAATGAGCAGTTCTTC

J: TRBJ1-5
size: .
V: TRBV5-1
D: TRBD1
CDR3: CASSFAGGMPQHF
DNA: TGCGCCAGCAGCTTTGCAGGGGGAATGCCCCAGCATTTT

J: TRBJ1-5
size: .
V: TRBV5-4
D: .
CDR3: CASSPDPTANQPQHF
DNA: TGTGCCAGCAGCCCAGACCCGACAGCGAATCAGCCCCAGCATTTT

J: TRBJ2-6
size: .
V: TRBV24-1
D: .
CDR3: CATSDSGLAGANVLTF
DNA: TGTGCCACCAGTGATTCCGGATTAGCGGGGGCCAACGTCCTGACTTTC

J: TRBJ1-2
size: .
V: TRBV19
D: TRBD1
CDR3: CASSKRPGQGAGYTF
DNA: TGTGCCAGTAGTAAGAGACCGGGACAGGGGGCAGGCTACACCTTC

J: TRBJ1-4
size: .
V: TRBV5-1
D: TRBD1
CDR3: CASTPGQGSEKLFF
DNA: TGCGCCAGCACCCCGGGACAGGGGTCTGAAAAACTGTTTTTT

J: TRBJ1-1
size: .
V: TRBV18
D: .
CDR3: CASSPGNRVEAFF
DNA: TGTGCCAGCTCACCAGGGAACAGGGTTGAAGCTTTCTTT

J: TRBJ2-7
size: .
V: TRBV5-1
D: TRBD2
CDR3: CASSATSGRLYEQYF
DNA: TGCGCCAGCAGCGCGACTAGCGGGAGGCTCTACGAGCAGTACTTC

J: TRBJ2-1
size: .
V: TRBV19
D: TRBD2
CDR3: CASSIGGVDYNEQFF
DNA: TGTGCCAGTAGTATCGGGGGGGTGGACTACAATGAGCAGTTCTTC

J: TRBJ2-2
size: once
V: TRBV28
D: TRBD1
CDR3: CASNRGGSGELFF
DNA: TGTGCCAGCAATAGAGGGGGCTCCGGGGAGCTGTTTTTT

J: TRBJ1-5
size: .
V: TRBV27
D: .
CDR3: CASSLRRNQPQHF
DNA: TGTGCCAGCAGTTTACGCAGAAATCAGCCCCAGCATTTT

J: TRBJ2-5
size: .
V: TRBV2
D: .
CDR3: CASSGGLATQYF
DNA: TGTGCCAGCAGTGGGGGACTTGCGACCCAGTACTTC

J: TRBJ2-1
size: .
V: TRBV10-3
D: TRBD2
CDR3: CAIIKLGLAGYNEQFF
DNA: TGTGCCATCATCAAACTGGGACTAGCGGGATACAATGAGCAGTTCTTC

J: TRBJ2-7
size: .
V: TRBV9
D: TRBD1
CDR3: CASSPDRVDEQYF
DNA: TGTGCCAGCAGCCCCGACAGGGTGGACGAGCAGTACTTC

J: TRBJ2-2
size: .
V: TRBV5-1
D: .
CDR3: CASSFGAGASTGELFF
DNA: TGCGCCAGCAGCTTTGGGGCGGGGGCCAGCACCGGGGAGCTGTTTTTT

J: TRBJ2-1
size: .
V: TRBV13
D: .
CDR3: CASSSSQANEQFF
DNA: TGTGCCAGCAGCTCGTCGCAAGCCAATGAGCAGTTCTTC

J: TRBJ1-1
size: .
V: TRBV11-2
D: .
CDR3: CASSLNHPNTEAFF
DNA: TGTGCCAGCAGCTTAAATCATCCGAACACTGAAGCTTTCTTT

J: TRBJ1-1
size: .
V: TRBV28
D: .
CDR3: CASSLYNTEAFF
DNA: TGTGCCAGCAGCCTATACAACACTGAAGCTTTCTTT

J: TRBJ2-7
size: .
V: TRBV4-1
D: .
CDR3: CASSQVDSYEQYF
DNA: TGCGCCAGCAGCCAAGTTGACAGCTACGAGCAGTACTTC

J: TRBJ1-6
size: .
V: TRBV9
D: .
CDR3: CASSVGEGRNNSPLHF
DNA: TGTGCCAGCAGCGTAGGAGAGGGAAGGAATAATTCACCCCTCCACTTT

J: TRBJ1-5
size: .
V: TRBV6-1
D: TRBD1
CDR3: CASSEGTGSLNQPQHF
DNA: TGTGCCAGCAGTGAGGGGACAGGCAGCCTCAATCAGCCCCAGCATTTT

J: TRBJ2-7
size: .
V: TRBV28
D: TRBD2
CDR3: CASSSHSGRAVHEQYF
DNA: TGTGCCAGCAGTTCCCATAGCGGGAGGGCCGTCCACGAGCAGTACTTC

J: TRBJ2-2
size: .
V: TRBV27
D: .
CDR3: CASSFLAEANTGELFF
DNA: .

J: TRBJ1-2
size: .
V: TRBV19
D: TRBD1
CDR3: CASRFGQGSWGYTF
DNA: TGTGCCAGTAGATTTGGACAGGGCTCTTGGGGCTACACCTTC

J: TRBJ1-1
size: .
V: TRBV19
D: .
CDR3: CASSPGGVNTEAFF
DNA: TGTGCCAGTAGTCCCGGCGGGGTAAACACTGAAGCTTTCTTT

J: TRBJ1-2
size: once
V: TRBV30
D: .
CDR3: CAWSIGSYGYTF
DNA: TGTGCCTGGAGTATCGGGTCCTATGGCTACACCTTC

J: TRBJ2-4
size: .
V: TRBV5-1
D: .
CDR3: CASSLAQGAKNIQYF
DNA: TGCGCCAGCAGCTTGGCCCAGGGGGCCAAAAACATTCAGTACTTC

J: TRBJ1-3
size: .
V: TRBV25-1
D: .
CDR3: CASSEPKSSGNTIYF
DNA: TGTGCCAGCAGTGAACCAAAGAGCTCTGGAAACACCATATATTTT